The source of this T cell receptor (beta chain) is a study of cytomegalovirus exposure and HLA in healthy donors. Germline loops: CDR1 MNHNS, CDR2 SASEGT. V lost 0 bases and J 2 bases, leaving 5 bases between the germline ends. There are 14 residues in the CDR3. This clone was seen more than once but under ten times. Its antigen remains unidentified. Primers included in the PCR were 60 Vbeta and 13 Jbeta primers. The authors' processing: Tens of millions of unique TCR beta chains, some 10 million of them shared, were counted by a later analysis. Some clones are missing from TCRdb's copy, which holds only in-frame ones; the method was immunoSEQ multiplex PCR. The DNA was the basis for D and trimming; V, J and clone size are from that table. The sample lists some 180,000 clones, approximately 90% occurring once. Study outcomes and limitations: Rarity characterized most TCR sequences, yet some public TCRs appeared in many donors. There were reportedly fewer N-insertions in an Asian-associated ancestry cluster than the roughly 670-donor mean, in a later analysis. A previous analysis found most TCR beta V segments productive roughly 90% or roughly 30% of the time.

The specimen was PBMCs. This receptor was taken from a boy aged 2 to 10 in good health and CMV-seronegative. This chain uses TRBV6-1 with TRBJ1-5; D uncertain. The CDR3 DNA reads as TGTGCCAGCAGTGAAGCGCAGGGCAATCAGCCCCAGCATTTT. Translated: CASSEAQGNQPQHF.